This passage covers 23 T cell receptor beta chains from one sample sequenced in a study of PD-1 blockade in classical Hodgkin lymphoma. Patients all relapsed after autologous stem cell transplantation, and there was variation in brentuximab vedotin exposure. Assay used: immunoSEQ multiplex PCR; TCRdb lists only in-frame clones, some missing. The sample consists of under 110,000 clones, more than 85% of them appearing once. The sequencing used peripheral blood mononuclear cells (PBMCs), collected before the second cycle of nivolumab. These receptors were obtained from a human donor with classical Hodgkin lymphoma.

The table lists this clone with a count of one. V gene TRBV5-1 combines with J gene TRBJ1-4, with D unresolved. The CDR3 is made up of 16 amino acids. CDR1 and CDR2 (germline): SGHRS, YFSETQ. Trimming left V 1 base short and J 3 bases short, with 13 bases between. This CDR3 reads CASSLIRGTANEKLFF. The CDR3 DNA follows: TGCGCCAGCAGCTTGATCCGCGGCACGGCTAATGAAAAACTGTTTTTT. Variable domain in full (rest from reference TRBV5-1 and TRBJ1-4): KAGVTQTPRYLIKTRGQQVTLSCSPISGHRSVSWYQQTPGQGLQFLFEYFSETQRNKGNFPGRFSGRQFSNSRSEMNVSTLELGDSALYLCASSLIRGTANEKLFFGSGTQLSVL.

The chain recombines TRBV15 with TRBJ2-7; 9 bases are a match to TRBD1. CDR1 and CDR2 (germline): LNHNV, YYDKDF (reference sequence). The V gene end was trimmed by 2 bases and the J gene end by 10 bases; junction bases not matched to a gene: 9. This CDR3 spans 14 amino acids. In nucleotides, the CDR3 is TGTGCCACCAGCAGATTATTGACAGGGGGTAAACAGTACTTC. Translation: CATSRLLTGGKQYF.

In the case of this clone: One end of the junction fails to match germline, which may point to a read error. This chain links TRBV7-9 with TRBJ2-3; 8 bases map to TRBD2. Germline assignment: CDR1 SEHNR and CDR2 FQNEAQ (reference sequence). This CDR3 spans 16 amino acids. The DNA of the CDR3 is TGTGCCAGCAGCCTAGCCAGCGGGGGAGGGGCAGATACGCAGTATTTT. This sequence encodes CASSLASGGGADTQYF.

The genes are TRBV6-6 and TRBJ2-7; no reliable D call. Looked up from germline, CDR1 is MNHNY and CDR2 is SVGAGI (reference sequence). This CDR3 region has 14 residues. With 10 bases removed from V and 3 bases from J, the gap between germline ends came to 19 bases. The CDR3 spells CATQGRQTHYEQYF. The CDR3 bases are TGTGCCACCCAAGGTAGGCAGACCCACTACGAGCAGTACTTC.

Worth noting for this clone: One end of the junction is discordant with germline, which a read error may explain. The CDR3 region is CVSSFMTFPYEQYF. DNA for the CDR3: TGCGTCAGCAGCTTTATGACTTTCCCCTACGAGCAGTACTTC. The rearrangement uses TRBV5-1 and TRBJ2-7; D is unresolved. Germline V gives CDR1 SGHRS, CDR2 YFSETQ. The CDR3 is 14 residues long.

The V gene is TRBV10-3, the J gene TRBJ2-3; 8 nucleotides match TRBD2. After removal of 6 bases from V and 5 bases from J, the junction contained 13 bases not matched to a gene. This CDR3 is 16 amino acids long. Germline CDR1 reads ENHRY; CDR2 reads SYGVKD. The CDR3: CAIRMGTGGRGDTQYF. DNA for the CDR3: TGTGCCATCAGGATGGGAACGGGGGGGCGCGGAGATACGCAGTATTTT.

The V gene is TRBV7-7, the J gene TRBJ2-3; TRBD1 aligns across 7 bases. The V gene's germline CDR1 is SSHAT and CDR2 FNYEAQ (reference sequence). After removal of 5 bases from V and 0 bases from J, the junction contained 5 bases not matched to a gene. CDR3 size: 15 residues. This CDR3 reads CASSRGRGSTDTQYF. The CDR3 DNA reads TGTGCCAGCAGCCGAGGCAGGGGGAGCACAGATACGCAGTATTTT.

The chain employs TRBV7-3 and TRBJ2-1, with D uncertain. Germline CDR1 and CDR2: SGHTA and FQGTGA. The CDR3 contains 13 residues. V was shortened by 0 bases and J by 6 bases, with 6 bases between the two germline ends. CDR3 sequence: CASSLTVLNEQFF. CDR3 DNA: TGTGCCAGCAGCTTAACAGTACTCAATGAGCAGTTCTTC.

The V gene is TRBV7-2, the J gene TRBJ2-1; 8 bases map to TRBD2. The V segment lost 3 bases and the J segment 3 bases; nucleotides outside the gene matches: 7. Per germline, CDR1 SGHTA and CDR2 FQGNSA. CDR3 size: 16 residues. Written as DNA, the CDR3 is TGTGCCAGCAGCTTGATATGGCGGGGGGACTACAATGAGCAGTTCTTC. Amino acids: CASSLIWRGDYNEQFF.

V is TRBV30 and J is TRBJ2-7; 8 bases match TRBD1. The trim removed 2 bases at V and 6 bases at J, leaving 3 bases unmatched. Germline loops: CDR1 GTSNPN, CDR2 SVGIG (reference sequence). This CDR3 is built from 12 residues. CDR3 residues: CAWSIRGREQYF. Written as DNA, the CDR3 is TGTGCCTGGAGTATCAGGGGGCGCGAGCAGTACTTC.

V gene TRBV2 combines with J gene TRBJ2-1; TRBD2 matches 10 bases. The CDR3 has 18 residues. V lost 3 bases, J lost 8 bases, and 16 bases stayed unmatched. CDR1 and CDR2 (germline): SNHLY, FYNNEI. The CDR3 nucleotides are TGTGCCAGCAGTGACCCCCAGCCTAGCGGGGGACACTTGGATGAGCAGTTCTTC. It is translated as CASSDPQPSGGHLDEQFF.

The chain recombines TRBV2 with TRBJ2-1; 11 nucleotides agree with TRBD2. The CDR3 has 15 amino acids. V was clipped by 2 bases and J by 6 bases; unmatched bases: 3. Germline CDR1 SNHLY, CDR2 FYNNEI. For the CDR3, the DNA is TGTGCCAGCAGTGAATCCGGGACTAGCGGCAATGAGCAGTTCTTC. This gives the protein CASSESGTSGNEQFF.

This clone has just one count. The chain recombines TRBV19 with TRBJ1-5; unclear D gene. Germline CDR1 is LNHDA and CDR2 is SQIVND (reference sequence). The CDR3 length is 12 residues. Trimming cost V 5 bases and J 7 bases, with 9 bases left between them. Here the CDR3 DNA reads TGTGCCAGTAGTCAACAGAGGCAGCCCCAGCATTTT. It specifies CASSQQRQPQHF. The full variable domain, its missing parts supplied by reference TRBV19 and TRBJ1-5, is DGGITQSPKYLFRKEGQNVTLSCEQNLNHDAMYWYRQDPGQGLRLIYYSQIVNDFQKGDIAEGYSVSREKKESFPLTVTSAQKNPTAFYLCASSQQRQPQHFGDGTRLSIL.

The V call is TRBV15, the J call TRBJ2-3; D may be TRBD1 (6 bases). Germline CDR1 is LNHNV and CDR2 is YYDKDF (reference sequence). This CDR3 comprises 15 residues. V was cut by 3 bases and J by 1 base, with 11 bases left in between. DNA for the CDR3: TGTGCCACCAGCAGCCAGGGGCGAGGCACAGATACGCAGTATTTT. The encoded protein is CATSSQGRGTDTQYF.

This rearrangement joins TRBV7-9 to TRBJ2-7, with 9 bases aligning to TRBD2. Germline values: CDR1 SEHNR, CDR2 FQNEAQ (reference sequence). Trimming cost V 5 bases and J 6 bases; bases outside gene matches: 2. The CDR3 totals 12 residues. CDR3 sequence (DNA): TGTGCCAGCAGCGGCGGGGGGGCCGAGCAGTACTTC. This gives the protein CASSGGGAEQYF.

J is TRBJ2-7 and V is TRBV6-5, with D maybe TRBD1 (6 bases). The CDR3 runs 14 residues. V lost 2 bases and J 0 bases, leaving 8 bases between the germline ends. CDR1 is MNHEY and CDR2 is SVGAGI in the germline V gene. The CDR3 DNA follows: TGTGCCAGCAGTTACACAGGGATCTCCTACGAGCAGTACTTC. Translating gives CASSYTGISYEQYF.

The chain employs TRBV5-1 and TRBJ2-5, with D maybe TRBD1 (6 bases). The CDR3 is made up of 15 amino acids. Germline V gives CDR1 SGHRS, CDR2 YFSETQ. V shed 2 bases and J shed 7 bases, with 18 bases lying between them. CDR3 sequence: CASSLFRDTPGTQYF. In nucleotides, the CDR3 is TGCGCCAGCAGCTTATTCCGGGACACCCCGGGGACCCAGTACTTC.

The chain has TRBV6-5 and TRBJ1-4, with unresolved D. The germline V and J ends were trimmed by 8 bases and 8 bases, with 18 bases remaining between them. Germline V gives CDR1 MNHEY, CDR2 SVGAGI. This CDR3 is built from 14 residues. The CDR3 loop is CASHPGNLGEKLFF. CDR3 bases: TGTGCCAGCCACCCCGGAAACCTTGGCGAAAAACTGTTTTTT.

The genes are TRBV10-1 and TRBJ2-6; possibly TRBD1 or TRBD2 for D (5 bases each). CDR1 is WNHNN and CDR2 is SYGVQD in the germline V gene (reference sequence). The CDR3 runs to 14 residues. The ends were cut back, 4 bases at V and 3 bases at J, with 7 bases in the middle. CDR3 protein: CASSVGVGANVLTF. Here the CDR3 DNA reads TGCGCCAGCAGTGTGGGGGTTGGGGCCAACGTCCTGACTTTC.

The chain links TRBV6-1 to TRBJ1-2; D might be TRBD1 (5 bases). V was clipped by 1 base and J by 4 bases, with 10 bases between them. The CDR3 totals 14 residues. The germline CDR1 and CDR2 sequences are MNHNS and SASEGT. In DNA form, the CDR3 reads TGTGCCAGCAGTGAAGGATGGGGGTCCTATGGCTACACCTTC. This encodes CASSEGWGSYGYTF.

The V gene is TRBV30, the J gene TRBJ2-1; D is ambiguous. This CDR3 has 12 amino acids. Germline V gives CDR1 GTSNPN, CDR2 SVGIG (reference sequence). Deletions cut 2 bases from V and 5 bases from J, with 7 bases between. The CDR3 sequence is CAWSTRDNEQFF. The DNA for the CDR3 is TGTGCCTGGAGTACCCGGGACAATGAGCAGTTCTTC. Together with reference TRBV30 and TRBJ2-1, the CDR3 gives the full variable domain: SQTIHQWPATLVQPVGSPLSLECTVEGTSNPNLYWYRQAAGRGLQLLFYSVGIGQISSEVPQNLSASRPQDRQFILSSKKLLLSDSGFYLCAWSTRDNEQFFGPGTRLTVL.

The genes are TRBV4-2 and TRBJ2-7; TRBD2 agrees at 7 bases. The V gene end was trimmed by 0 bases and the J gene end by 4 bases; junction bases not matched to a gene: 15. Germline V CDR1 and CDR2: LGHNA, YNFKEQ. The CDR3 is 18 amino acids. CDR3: CASSQDGGRGGGGYEQYF. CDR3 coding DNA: TGTGCCAGCAGCCAAGATGGAGGCCGGGGCGGGGGTGGTTACGAGCAGTACTTC.

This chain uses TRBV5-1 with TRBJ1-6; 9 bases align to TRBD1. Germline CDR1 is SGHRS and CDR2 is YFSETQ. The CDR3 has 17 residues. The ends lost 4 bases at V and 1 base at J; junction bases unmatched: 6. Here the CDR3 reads CASSATGGSSYNSPLHF. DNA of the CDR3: TGCGCCAGCAGCGCTACAGGGGGCAGTTCCTATAATTCACCCCTCCACTTT.